This T cell receptor (beta chain) is from a study of T-cell reconstitution after alpha-beta-depleted transplantation in children. Study-level results: It was newly produced T cells that mostly accounted for T-cell counts and diversity one year after transplant. Recipient T cells and thymic progenitors that survived were the source of the high TCRbeta diversity seen at day 60 in some patients. Where alpha-beta T cells came from about two months after transplant was reportedly several hundred expanded graft clones.

As for this clonotype: The antigen is undetermined.

Using unique molecular identifiers, the investigators prepared the TCRbeta library. TCRdb analysed the PCR reads with MiXCR anew, one entry per CDR3 protein. This table has 540,000 or so distinct CDR3 sequences, about 21% appearing once. The CDR3 contains 14 residues. Germline CDR1 reads SGHTA; CDR2 reads FQGNSA. V lost 4 bases, J lost 5 bases, and 12 bases lay in between. This TCR was recovered from a boy in the first two years of life who had a stem cell transplant for acute myeloid leukemia, so the T cells may come from the graft donor. The chain joins TRBV7-2 to TRBJ2-1; D might be TRBD2 (7 bases). Sequencing used PBMCs, mostly from graft donor cells, obtained 360 days after TCRalphabeta/CD19-depleted stem cell transplant. CDR3: CASSYRGADNEQFF. As DNA, the CDR3 is TGTGCCAGCAGCTATCGGGGGGCGGACAATGAGCAGTTCTTC.